These 27 T cell receptor beta chains came from one sample sequenced in a study of T cells in Graves' hyperthyroidism and ophthalmopathy. RNA transcripts provided the source from which TCR beta CDR3 regions were amplified. Initially, a first-round RT-PCR of the TCR CDR3 employed the HTBI primer set. TCRdb processed the multiplex PCR reads anew with MiXCR; each CDR3 protein has one entry. The table lists about 410,000 distinct CDR3 sequences, approximately 14% of them singletons. What was sequenced was blood. These receptors all stem from a woman aged 25 to 39 with Graves' ophthalmopathy.

As regards this clonotype: A read error may be the cause here, since a much bigger clone is one base away. This sequence joins TRBV27 and TRBJ1-4; 7 nucleotides align to TRBD1. The V gene end was trimmed by 4 bases and the J gene end by 6 bases; junction bases not matched to a gene: 11. The CDR3 totals 16 residues. From germline, CDR1 is MNHEY and CDR2 SMNVEV (reference sequence). This CDR3 reads CASSSVRQGRDEKLFF. CDR3 coding DNA: TGTGCCAGCAGTTCGGTCAGACAGGGTAGGGATGAAAAACTGTTTTTT.

V and J are TRBV15 and TRBJ2-7; a weak D match, TRBD2 (6 bases). This CDR3 region has 14 residues. V shed 0 bases and J shed 4 bases, with 10 bases lying between them. The germline CDR1 and CDR2 sequences are LNHNV and YYDKDF (reference sequence). The CDR3, as DNA: TGTGCCACCAGCAGAGAGCGGGCGGGGTACGAGCAGTACTTC. Residues: CATSRERAGYEQYF.

This clonotype was seen repeatedly, ten times or more. V gene TRBV20-1 combines with J gene TRBJ1-1; D ambiguous. CDR3 length equals 16 residues. With 6 bases removed from V and 1 base from J, the gap between germline ends came to 21 bases. CDR1 is DFQATT, CDR2 SNEGSKA, per germline (reference sequence). As DNA, the CDR3 is TGCAGTGCCCGGGTTAGGGCGGACTACCCGAACACTGAAGCTTTCTTT. It specifies CSARVRADYPNTEAFF.

This clonotype appeared many times. The rearrangement joins TRBV18 to TRBJ2-3; D possibly corresponds to TRBD1 (5 bases). Trimming removed 2 bases at V and 1 base at J, with 19 bases between. The CDR3 loop spans 18 amino acids. The germline V gene has CDR1 KGHSH and CDR2 LQKENI. CDR3 sequence (DNA): TGTGCCAGCTCACCAGATTTCCGACGGTCACAGGGCACAGATACGCAGTATTTT. It specifies CASSPDFRRSQGTDTQYF.

The sample holds many counts of this clonotype. The chain recombines TRBV28 with TRBJ1-2; D is uncertain. The CDR3 extends over 12 amino acids. Germline CDR1 is MDHEN and CDR2 is SYDVKM. V lost 5 bases to trimming and J lost 7 bases, with 11 bases between them. In DNA, the CDR3 is TGTGCCAGCAGTCAAAGGCAGTTTGGCTACACCTTC. Its translation is CASSQRQFGYTF.

This clonotype has a handful of counts. The V gene is TRBV7-9, the J gene TRBJ2-3; 10 bases fit TRBD1. This CDR3 is built from 14 residues. In germline, CDR1 is SEHNR, CDR2 FQNEAQ (reference sequence). J lost 5 bases, V lost 4 bases, and 3 bases had no gene match. The CDR3 DNA follows: TGTGCCAGCAGCTCCGGGACAGGGGTAGATACGCAGTATTTT. It yields the protein CASSSGTGVDTQYF. Variable domain in full (rest from reference TRBV7-9 and TRBJ2-3): DTGVSQNPRHKITKRGQNVTFRCDPISEHNRLYWYRQTLGQGPEFLTYFQNEAQLEKSRLLSDRFSAERPKGSFSTLEIQRTEQGDSAMYLCASSSGTGVDTQYFGPGTRLTVL.

The J gene is TRBJ2-1, the V gene TRBV9; TRBD2 matches at 9 bases. The CDR3 runs to 15 residues. Germline assignment: CDR1 SGDLS and CDR2 YYNGEE. Unmatched junction bases numbered 5, after V lost 3 bases and J lost 4 bases. CDR3 DNA: TGTGCCAGCAGCGAACTAGCGGGTGATTACAATGAGCAGTTCTTC. The encoded protein is CASSELAGDYNEQFF.

This chain uses TRBV29-1 with TRBJ1-2; D is unresolved. Trimming cost V 4 bases and J 4 bases, with 16 bases left between them. This CDR3 spans 14 amino acids. Germline V gene sequence: CDR1 SQVTM, CDR2 ANQGSEA. The CDR3: CSVVPTGSPYGYTF. CDR3 nucleotide sequence: TGCAGCGTTGTCCCAACGGGGTCCCCCTATGGCTACACCTTC.

This clonotype was found many times. The chain recombines TRBV29-1 with TRBJ2-7; D tentatively fits TRBD1 or TRBD2 (5 bases each). The V end was cut by 5 bases, the J end by 3 bases, with 14 bases between. This CDR3 has 13 residues. Germline V gene sequence: CDR1 SQVTM, CDR2 ANQGSEA. The DNA for the CDR3 is TGCAGCGTTAAAAGGGACGGACACTACGAGCAGTACTTC. Protein: CSVKRDGHYEQYF.

This clonotype was picked up a small number of times. The rearrangement uses TRBV6-1 and TRBJ2-2, with 8 bases fitting TRBD1. With V trimmed by 5 bases and J by 6 bases, 23 bases remained unmatched. This CDR3 spans 20 amino acids. Germline V gene lookup returns CDR1 MNHNS and CDR2 SASEGT. The CDR3 loop reads CASSRTPGGGFGVGSGELFF. CDR3 nucleotides: TGTGCCAGCAGTCGGACCCCAGGGGGCGGTTTCGGAGTCGGTTCCGGGGAGCTGTTTTTT.

The chain couples TRBV29-1 to TRBJ1-3; D remains unclear. Per germline, CDR1 SQVTM and CDR2 ANQGSEA. The CDR3 has 12 residues. The V end was cut by 6 bases, the J end by 1 base, with 7 bases between. The CDR3 here is CSVGTSGNTIYF. The CDR3 DNA sequence: TGCAGCGTCGGAACATCTGGAAACACCATATATTTT. Variable domain in full (rest from reference TRBV29-1 and TRBJ1-3): SAVISQKPSRDICQRGTSLTIQCQVDSQVTMMFWYRQQPGQSLTLIATANQGSEATYESGFVIDKFPISRPNLTFSTLTVSNMSPEDSSIYLCSVGTSGNTIYFGEGSWLTVV.

This clonotype was detected many times. This chain links TRBV4-1 with TRBJ2-3, with D perhaps TRBD2 (6 bases). Looked up from germline, CDR1 is MGHRA and CDR2 is YSYEKL. There are 17 residues in the CDR3. Deletions cut 1 base from V and 1 base from J, with 15 bases between. In DNA, the CDR3 is TGCGCCAGCAGCCAAGGGGGACTTTTTACTCGCACAGATACGCAGTATTTT. Protein: CASSQGGLFTRTDTQYF.

At least ten counts were recorded for this clonotype. This sequence joins TRBV5-4 and TRBJ1-3; no firm D call. Germline assignment: CDR1 SGHNT and CDR2 YYREEE (reference sequence). The ends were cut back, 2 bases at V and 4 bases at J, with 7 bases in the middle. This CDR3 contains 13 residues. In nucleotides, the CDR3 is TGTGCCAGCAGCTTAGGAGGAGGAAACACCATATATTTT. The encoded protein is CASSLGGGNTIYF.

This clonotype has a handful of counts. The chain recombines TRBV20-1 with TRBJ2-5; 9 bases map to TRBD2. The V segment lost 5 bases and the J segment 5 bases; nucleotides outside the gene matches: 12. The CDR3 consists of 15 residues. CDR1 is DFQATT, CDR2 SNEGSKA, per germline (reference sequence). CDR3 sequence: CSAGFSGGRWETQYF. CDR3 in DNA: TGCAGTGCTGGATTCAGCGGGGGGCGGTGGGAGACCCAGTACTTC.

The chain links TRBV5-8 to TRBJ2-6, with D possibly matching TRBD2 (7 bases). Germline assignment: CDR1 SGHTS and CDR2 YDEGEE. This CDR3 comprises 16 residues. Trimming cost V 3 bases and J 2 bases, with 12 bases left between them. For the CDR3, the DNA is TGTGCCAGCAGCTCGAGGGGGGGGGCTGGGGCCAACGTCCTGACTTTC. Its translation: CASSSRGGAGANVLTF.

This clonotype was seen ten or more times. The rearrangement links TRBV3-1 to TRBJ1-1; no clear D. Per germline, CDR1 LGHDT and CDR2 YNNKEL (reference sequence). Trimming stripped 4 bases from V and 3 bases from J, with 12 bases between. The CDR3 covers 14 residues. Written as DNA, the CDR3 is TGTGCCAGCAGCCTGAGTAGCGGGGACACTGAAGCTTTCTTT. Amino acids: CASSLSSGDTEAFF.

Turning to this clonotype: The junction shows a germline mismatch at one end, possibly a read error. J is TRBJ1-1 and V is TRBV7-2; D remains unclear. CDR3 length: 13 amino acids. From germline, CDR1 is SGHTA and CDR2 FQGNSA. The CDR3 here is CASSETLNTEASF. In DNA, the CDR3 is TGTGCCAGCAGTGAGACACTGAACACTGAAGCTTCCTTT.

This clonotype was observed many times. This chain uses TRBV6-1 with TRBJ1-1, with D maybe TRBD1 (5 bases). V was clipped by 9 bases and J by 5 bases, with 16 bases between them. This CDR3 spans 13 amino acids. Germline assignment: CDR1 MNHNS and CDR2 SASEGT. DNA for the CDR3: TGTGCCAGTGAGGGAGGGACGAGGACTGAAGCTTTCTTT. Protein: CASEGGTRTEAFF.

This clonotype was observed a few times. This rearrangement joins TRBV6-1 to TRBJ2-7; D gene unclear. CDR1 MNHNS and CDR2 SASEGT come from the germline V gene. The ends were cut back, 3 bases at V and 2 bases at J, with 8 bases in the middle. The CDR3 loop spans 13 amino acids. This CDR3 is CASSDSVAYEQYF. The CDR3 bases are TGTGCCAGCAGTGATTCGGTGGCCTACGAGCAGTACTTC.

The J gene is TRBJ2-5, the V gene TRBV28; TRBD1 aligns across 7 bases. This CDR3 has 16 residues. Germline trimming cut 1 base from V and 3 bases from J; bases unmatched to any gene: 8. Per the germline V gene, CDR1 is MDHEN and CDR2 is SYDVKM. The CDR3 region is CASSLYLDGTEETQYF. CDR3 coding DNA: TGTGCCAGCAGTTTATATCTGGATGGGACAGAAGAGACCCAGTACTTC.

This clonotype was recorded a few times. A much larger clone is a single base away; this may be a read error. The CDR3 reads CASRARGRGVNTIYF. For the CDR3, the DNA is TGTGCCAGCAGGGCCCGGGGACGGGGTGTAAACACCATATATTTT. The chain employs TRBV7-2 and TRBJ1-3, with a weak D call TRBD1 (5 bases). CDR1 SGHTA and CDR2 FQGNSA come from the germline V gene. V was cut by 6 bases and J by 6 bases, with 18 bases left in between. CDR3 length: 15 amino acids.

This clonotype was seen more than once but under ten times. The V call is TRBV29-1, the J call TRBJ1-2; tentatively, D is TRBD1 (5 bases). CDR3 length: 13 residues. With 3 bases removed from V and 2 bases from J, the gap between germline ends came to 10 bases. Germline V gene data show CDR1 as SQVTM and CDR2 as ANQGSEA. The CDR3: CSVDSGTNYGYTF. The CDR3 coding sequence is TGCAGCGTTGATAGTGGGACGAACTATGGCTACACCTTC.

This chain uses TRBV5-1 with TRBJ2-2; D unresolved. The germline gives CDR1 SGHRS, CDR2 YFSETQ. The CDR3 contains 14 residues. V lost 1 base and J lost 2, with 6 bases in between. The CDR3 coding sequence is TGCGCCAGCAGCTTGTTTCCCAACACCGGGGAGCTGTTTTTT. Its protein product is CASSLFPNTGELFF.

The rearrangement uses TRBV2 and TRBJ2-7, with D tentatively TRBD1 or TRBD2 (5 bases each). V shed 6 bases and J shed 2 bases, with 14 bases lying between them. The length of the CDR3 is 14 residues. From germline, CDR1 is SNHLY and CDR2 FYNNEI. The CDR3 region is CASRGDGDTYEQYF. For the CDR3, the DNA is TGTGCCAGCAGGGGGGACGGAGATACCTACGAGCAGTACTTC.

Remarks on this clonotype: With a much larger clone just one base away, this may be a read error. This chain links TRBV4-1 with TRBJ1-1; no reliable D call. Germline V lookup: CDR1 MGHRA, CDR2 YSYEKL. V lost 0 bases to trimming and J lost 1 base, with 9 bases between them. The CDR3 runs 15 residues. CDR3 sequence: CASSQDGGRNTEAFF. The CDR3, as DNA: TGCGCCAGCAGCCAAGATGGCGGCAGGAACACTGAAGCTTTCTTT.

The rearrangement uses TRBV20-1 and TRBJ2-2, with 13 bases aligning to TRBD2. The CDR3 is made up of 16 amino acids. Per the germline V gene, CDR1 is DFQATT and CDR2 is SNEGSKA (reference sequence). V trimming: 6 bases; J trimming: 2 bases; junction bases outside the gene matches: 6. The DNA for the CDR3 is TGCAGTGCCCCTCGGACTAGCGGGGGAAACACCGGGGAGCTGTTTTTT. As protein: CSAPRTSGGNTGELFF.

This clonotype was seen only a few times. The V and J genes are TRBV12-3 or TRBV12-4 and TRBJ1-2; D gene ambiguous. This CDR3 is built from 16 residues. Between the trimmed V and J ends, which lost 8 bases and 2 bases, there was a span of 21 bases. The CDR3 here is CASERLVDPPNYGYTF. CDR3 nucleotide sequence: TGTGCCAGCGAACGACTAGTAGACCCCCCAAACTATGGCTACACCTTC.